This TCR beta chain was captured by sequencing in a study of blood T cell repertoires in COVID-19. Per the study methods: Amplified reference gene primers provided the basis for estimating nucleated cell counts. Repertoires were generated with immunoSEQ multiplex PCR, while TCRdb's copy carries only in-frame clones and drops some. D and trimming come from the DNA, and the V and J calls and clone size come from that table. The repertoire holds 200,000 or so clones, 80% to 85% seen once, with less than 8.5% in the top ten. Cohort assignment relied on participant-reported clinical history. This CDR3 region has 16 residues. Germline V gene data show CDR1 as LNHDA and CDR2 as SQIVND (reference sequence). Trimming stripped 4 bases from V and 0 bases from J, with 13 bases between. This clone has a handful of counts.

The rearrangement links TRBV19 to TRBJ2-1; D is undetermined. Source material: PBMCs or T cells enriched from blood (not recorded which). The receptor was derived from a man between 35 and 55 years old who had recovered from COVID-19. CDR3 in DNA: TGTGCCAGTAGTAAGCCGCCCTACAGCTCCTACAATGAGCAGTTCTTC. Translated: CASSKPPYSSYNEQFF.